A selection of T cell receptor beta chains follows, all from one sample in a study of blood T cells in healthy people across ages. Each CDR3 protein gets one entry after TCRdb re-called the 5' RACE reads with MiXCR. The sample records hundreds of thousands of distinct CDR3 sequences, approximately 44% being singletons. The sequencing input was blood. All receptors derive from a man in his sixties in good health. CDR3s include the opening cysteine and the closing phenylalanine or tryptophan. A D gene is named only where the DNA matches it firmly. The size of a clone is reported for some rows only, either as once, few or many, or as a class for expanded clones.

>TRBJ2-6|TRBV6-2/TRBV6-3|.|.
TGTGCCAGCAGTTATAGGCCGGCGACTGGGGCCAACGTCCTGACTTTC
CASSYRPATGANVLTF
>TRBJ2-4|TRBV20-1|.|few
TGCAGTGCTAGAGATCGGAGACACGCTCTAGCCAAAAACATTCAGTACTTC
CSARDRRHALAKNIQYF
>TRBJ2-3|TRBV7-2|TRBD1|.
TGTGCCAGCAGCGGGGGGGGACAGGGGTTTTCAGATACGCAGTATTTT
CASSGGGQGFSDTQYF
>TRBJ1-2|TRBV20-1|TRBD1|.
TGCAGTGCTAGTCACCCGGGACAGGGGGCCTATGGCTACACCTTC
CSASHPGQGAYGYTF
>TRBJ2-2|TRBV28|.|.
TGTGCCAGCAGTTTATTTCGGGGAAACACCGGGGAGCTGTTTTTT
CASSLFRGNTGELFF
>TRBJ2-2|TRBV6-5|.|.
TGTGCCAGCAGTCACTCTATACAGGGTACCGGGGAGCTGTTTTTT
CASSHSIQGTGELFF
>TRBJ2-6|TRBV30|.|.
TGTGCCTGGATTGGGACGCGACTCTCTGGGGCCAACGTCCTGACTTTC
CAWIGTRLSGANVLTF
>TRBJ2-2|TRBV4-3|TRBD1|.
TGCGCCAGCAAGGACAGGGCGAGCGGGGAGCTGTTTTTT
CASKDRASGELFF
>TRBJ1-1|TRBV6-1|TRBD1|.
TGTGCCAGCAGCCTTACAGGGGAATTTCCCACTGAAGCTTTCTTT
CASSLTGEFPTEAFF
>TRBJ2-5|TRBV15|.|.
TGTGCCACCAGCAGAGATGGCCAGGTTGGAGAGACCCAGTACTTC
CATSRDGQVGETQYF
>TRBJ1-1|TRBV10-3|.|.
TGTGCCATCAGTGAACCCTTGAACACTGAAGCTTTCTTT
CAISEPLNTEAFF
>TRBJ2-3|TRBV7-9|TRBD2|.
TGTGCCAGCAGCCGAGGACTAGCGGGGGGCACAGATACGCAGTATTTT
CASSRGLAGGTDTQYF
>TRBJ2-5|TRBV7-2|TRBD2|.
TGTGCCAGCAGCTTAGTGGCGGGGGGGAACCAAGAGACCCAGTACTTC
CASSLVAGGNQETQYF
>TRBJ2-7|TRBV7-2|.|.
TGTGCCAGCAGCTTGGAGCCGGGGACCTACTACGAGCAGTACTTC
CASSLEPGTYYEQYF
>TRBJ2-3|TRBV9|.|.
TGTGCCAGCAGTCCAGGACCCTTGGCAGATACGCAGTATTTT
CASSPGPLADTQYF
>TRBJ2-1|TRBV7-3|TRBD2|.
TGTGCCAGCAGCCCAGCAGCGGGGGGGATCAATGAGCAGTTCTTC
CASSPAAGGINEQFF
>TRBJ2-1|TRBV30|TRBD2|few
TGTGCCTGGGGCGGGGGGTCTGCCTACAATGAGCAGTTCTTC
CAWGGGSAYNEQFF
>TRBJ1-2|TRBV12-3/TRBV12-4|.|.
TGTGCCAGCAGTTTTAGTGGCAACGCCTATGGCTACACCTTC
CASSFSGNAYGYTF
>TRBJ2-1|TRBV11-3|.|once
TGTGCCAGCAGCTTAGGAACGGACTACAATGAGCAGTTCTTC
CASSLGTDYNEQFF
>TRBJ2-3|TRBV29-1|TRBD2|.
TGCAGCGTTGCTACTAGCGGGAATTCAGATACGCAGTATTTT
CSVATSGNSDTQYF
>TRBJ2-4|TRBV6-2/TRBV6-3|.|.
TGTGCCAGCAGTTACTCAGGATCCCTCAATAACATTCAGTACTTC
CASSYSGSLNNIQYF
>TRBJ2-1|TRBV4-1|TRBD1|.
TGCGCCAGCAGCAAACGTGACAGGGATATCGAAAATGAGCAGTTCTTC
CASSKRDRDIENEQFF
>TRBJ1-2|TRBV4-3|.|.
TGCGCCAGCAGCCAAGAGGGGGGGATCTATGGCTACACCTTC
CASSQEGGIYGYTF
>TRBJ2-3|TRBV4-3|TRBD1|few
TGCGCCAGCAGCCAAGATCCTTTGGTCGACAACAGGGGAAGCACAGATACGCAGTATTTT
CASSQDPLVDNRGSTDTQYF
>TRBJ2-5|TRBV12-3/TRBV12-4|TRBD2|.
TGTGCCAGCACCCCAGCGGGGGGAAGGCAAGAGACCCAGTACTTC
CASTPAGGRQETQYF
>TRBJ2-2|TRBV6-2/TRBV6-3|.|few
TGTGCCAGCAGTCCGGGGGGCGTCACCGGGGAGCTGTTTTTT
CASSPGGVTGELFF
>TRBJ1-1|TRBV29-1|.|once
TGCAGCGTTTGGAAAGGGACGGCGAACACTGAAGCTTTCTTT
CSVWKGTANTEAFF
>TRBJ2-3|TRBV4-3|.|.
TGCGCCAGCAGCCAAGGGATGATCGGCACAGATACGCAGTATTTT
CASSQGMIGTDTQYF
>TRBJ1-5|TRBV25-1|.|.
TGTGCCAGCACGGACGCTCAGGGCAATCAGCCCCAGCATTTT
CASTDAQGNQPQHF
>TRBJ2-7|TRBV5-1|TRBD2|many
TGCGCCAGCAGCTCGGCGGGGGACCGCTACGAGCAGTACTTC
CASSSAGDRYEQYF
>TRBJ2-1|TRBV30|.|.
TGTGCCTGGGCCCCCCGGTCTGGGTACAATGAGCAGTTCTTC
CAWAPRSGYNEQFF
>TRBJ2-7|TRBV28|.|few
TGTGCCAGCAGTTTGGACCTCAGGGCGACCTACGAGCAGTACTTC
CASSLDLRATYEQYF
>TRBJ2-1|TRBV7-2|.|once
TGTGCCAGCAGCCCCGCGGGGCGTAACTCCTACAATGAGCAGTTCTTC
CASSPAGRNSYNEQFF
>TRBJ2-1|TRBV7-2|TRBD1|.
TGTGCCTGCAGCTTACCCTTGGGACAGGGGCAGAACAATGAGCAGTTCTTC
CACSLPLGQGQNNEQFF
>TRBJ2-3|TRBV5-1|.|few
TGCGCCAGCAGCTGGTTCGTTGACAGCACAGATACGCAGTATTTT
CASSWFVDSTDTQYF
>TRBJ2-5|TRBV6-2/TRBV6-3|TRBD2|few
TGTGCCAGCAGTCCCCTGGGGAGGGGTGGAAAGACCCAGTACTTC
CASSPLGRGGKTQYF
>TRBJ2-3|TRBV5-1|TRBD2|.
TGCGCCAGCAAAATGCCGGGACTAGGAATGGATACGCAGTATTTT
CASKMPGLGMDTQYF
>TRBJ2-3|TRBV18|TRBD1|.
TGTGCCAGCTCACCAACCGGACAGGGATTCACAGATACGCAGTATTTT
CASSPTGQGFTDTQYF
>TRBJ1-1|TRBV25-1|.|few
TGTGCCAGCAGTTCTCTTGGGTCGAACACTGAAGCTTTCTTT
CASSSLGSNTEAFF
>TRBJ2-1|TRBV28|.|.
TGTGCCAGCAGTTTCTCAGGGTGGGGGAATGAGCAGTTCTTC
CASSFSGWGNEQFF
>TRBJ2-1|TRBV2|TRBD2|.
TGTGCCAGCAGGGGGACTAGCGGCCTCGGCGAGCAGTTCTTC
CASRGTSGLGEQFF
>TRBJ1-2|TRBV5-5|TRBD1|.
TGTGCCAGCAGATCGACAGGGGCAGATGGCTACACCTTC
CASRSTGADGYTF